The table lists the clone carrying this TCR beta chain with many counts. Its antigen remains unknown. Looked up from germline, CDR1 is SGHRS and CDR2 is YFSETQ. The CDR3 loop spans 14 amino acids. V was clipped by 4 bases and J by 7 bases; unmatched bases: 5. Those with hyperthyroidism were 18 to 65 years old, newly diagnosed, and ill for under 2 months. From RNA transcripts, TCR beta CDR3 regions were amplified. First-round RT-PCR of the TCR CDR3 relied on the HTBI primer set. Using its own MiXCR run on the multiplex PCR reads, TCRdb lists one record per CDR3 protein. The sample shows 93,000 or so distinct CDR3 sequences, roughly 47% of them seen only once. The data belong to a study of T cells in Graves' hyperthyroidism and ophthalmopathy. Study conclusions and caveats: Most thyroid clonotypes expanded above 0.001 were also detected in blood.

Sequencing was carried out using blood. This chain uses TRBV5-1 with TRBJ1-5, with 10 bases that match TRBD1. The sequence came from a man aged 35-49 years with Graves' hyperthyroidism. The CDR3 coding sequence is TGCGCCAGCAGCGAATGGACAGGGGGACAGCCCCAGCATTTT. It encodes CASSEWTGGQPQHF.